The 16 T cell receptor beta chains below were found in one sample sequenced in a study of cytomegalovirus exposure and HLA in healthy donors. The PCR had 60 Vbeta and 13 Jbeta primers. Here immunoSEQ multiplex PCR was the method, and the copy in TCRdb shows in-frame clones only, minus some. The repertoire has roughly 130,000 clones, around 83% of them found once; the top ten carry just over 1%. The sample was PBMCs. These receptors came from a human donor in good health.

The chain uses TRBV7-8 and TRBJ2-7; D may be TRBD1 (6 bases). The CDR3 is 15 amino acids. The germline gives CDR1 SGHVS, CDR2 FQNEAQ. V lost 4 bases to trimming and J lost 3 bases, with 16 bases between them. The CDR3 bases are TGTGCCAGCAGCTGGAACAGGGTGGTGGACTACGAGCAGTACTTC. Encoded protein: CASSWNRVVDYEQYF.

This rearrangement joins TRBV6-1 to TRBJ2-1; D gene unclear. CDR3 length: 13 residues. Germline V CDR1 and CDR2: MNHNS, SASEGT. V was pared by 5 bases and J by 6 bases, with 11 bases between. The CDR3 loop is CASSYQWFNEQFF. DNA of the CDR3: TGTGCCAGCAGTTATCAGTGGTTCAATGAGCAGTTCTTC.

The chain joins TRBV19 to TRBJ1-5; D remains unclear. The germline V gene has CDR1 LNHDA and CDR2 SQIVND (reference sequence). The CDR3 runs 12 residues. V shed 5 bases and J shed 5 bases, with 7 bases lying between them. CDR3 DNA: TGTGCCAGTAGTCCCATAGATCAGCCCCAGCATTTT. Translated: CASSPIDQPQHF. The variable domain in full, with the rest retrieved from reference TRBV19 and TRBJ1-5, is DGGITQSPKYLFRKEGQNVTLSCEQNLNHDAMYWYRQDPGQGLRLIYYSQIVNDFQKGDIAEGYSVSREKKESFPLTVTSAQKNPTAFYLCASSPIDQPQHFGDGTRLSIL.

This chain joins TRBV10-2 and TRBJ2-3, with a weak D call TRBD1 (5 bases). V shed 7 bases and J shed 6 bases, with 17 bases lying between them. The V gene's germline CDR1 is WSHSY and CDR2 SAAADI. This CDR3 is built from 14 residues. Here the CDR3 reads CASTKDQNRDTQYF. CDR3 DNA sequence: TGCGCCAGCACAAAGGACCAGAACAGGGATACGCAGTATTTT.

J is TRBJ1-2 and V is TRBV6-5, with D perhaps TRBD1 (6 bases). V was shortened by 3 bases and J by 7 bases, with 9 bases between the two germline ends. This CDR3 has 12 amino acids. CDR1 and CDR2 (germline): MNHEY, SVGAGI. The CDR3 region is CASSYVRGGYTF. CDR3 in DNA: TGTGCCAGCAGTTATGTCAGGGGTGGCTACACCTTC.

The chain uses TRBV6-5 and TRBJ2-1; D is perhaps TRBD2 (5 bases). CDR1 and CDR2 (germline): MNHEY, SVGAGI. The CDR3 loop spans 15 amino acids. Trimming shortened V by 2 bases and J by 9 bases, and 17 bases separated the two germline ends. The CDR3 bases are TGTGCCAGCAGTTACAATGCCGTCGGAGGAAGTGAGCAGTTCTTC. It translates to CASSYNAVGGSEQFF.

The J gene is TRBJ2-7, the V gene TRBV7-6, with TRBD1 as a possible D gene (5 bases). The CDR3 is 18 amino acids. The germline V gene encodes CDR1 SGHVS and CDR2 FNYEAQ. Trimming pared 2 bases from V and 7 bases from J, leaving 27 bases between. This CDR3 is CASSLSGGAARGPGEQYF. The CDR3 coding sequence is TGTGCCAGCAGCTTAAGTGGTGGGGCAGCCCGTGGGCCTGGGGAGCAGTACTTC.

The V and J genes are TRBV5-1 and TRBJ1-1, with a weak D call TRBD1 (5 bases). Between the trimmed V and J ends, which lost 0 bases and 4 bases, there was a span of 7 bases. CDR1 and CDR2 from the germline V gene are SGHRS and YFSETQ. This CDR3 is 13 amino acids long. CDR3 in DNA: TGCGCCAGCAGCTTGGGACAGCCCACTGAAGCTTTCTTT. It encodes CASSLGQPTEAFF.

The chain links TRBV7-6 to TRBJ1-1, with D possibly being TRBD1 (6 bases). The CDR3 totals 13 residues. Germline V lookup: CDR1 SGHVS, CDR2 FNYEAQ. Trimming left V 5 bases short and J 4 bases short, with 11 bases between. This CDR3 is CASSPRGSTEAFF. The CDR3 bases are TGTGCCAGCAGCCCAAGGGGGTCCACTGAAGCTTTCTTT. Based on the CDR3 plus reference TRBV7-6 and TRBJ1-1, the full variable domain is GAGVSQSPRYKVTKRGQDVALRCDPISGHVSLYWYRQALGQGPEFLTYFNYEAQQDKSGLPNDRFSAERPEGSISTLTIQRTEQRDSAMYRCASSPRGSTEAFFGQGTRLTVV.

This clone was recorded only once. The chain carries TRBV28 and TRBJ2-5; unclear D gene. Judging by the DNA end, TRBJ2-7 fits better; the J call may be wrong. The germline gives CDR1 MDHEN, CDR2 SYDVKM. The CDR3 is 12 amino acids. CDR3 in DNA: TGTGCCAGCAGTTTAGATTCGTACGAGCAGTACTTC. This translates into CASSLDSYEQYF.

The rearrangement links TRBV7-9 to TRBJ2-3, with D perhaps matching TRBD2 (5 bases). The germline V gene has CDR1 SEHNR and CDR2 FQNEAQ (reference sequence). V was cut by 5 bases and J by 0 bases, with 18 bases left in between. This CDR3 contains 17 residues. CDR3 region: CASSLWTSRPSTDTQYF. DNA for the CDR3: TGTGCCAGCAGCCTATGGACTTCCCGACCTAGCACAGATACGCAGTATTTT.

This clone was observed a few times. The chain joins TRBV28 to TRBJ1-3; 11 nucleotides line up with TRBD1. V lost 7 bases to trimming and J lost 3 bases; unmatched junction nucleotides: 5. The V gene's germline CDR1 is MDHEN and CDR2 SYDVKM. The CDR3 loop spans 15 amino acids. CDR3 DNA sequence: TGTGCCAGCACCCGGGACAGGGGGGTTGGAAACACCATATATTTT. Its translation: CASTRDRGVGNTIYF.

The genes are TRBV11-2 and TRBJ2-1; 7 bases fit TRBD1. The germline CDR1 and CDR2 sequences are SGHAT and FQNNGV. The CDR3 sequence is 14 residues long. Trimming removed 6 bases from V and 7 bases from J; junction bases left unmatched: 9. The CDR3 here is CASSKTGDSNEQFF. Written as DNA, the CDR3 is TGTGCCAGCAGTAAAACAGGGGATTCGAATGAGCAGTTCTTC.

On this clone itself: At one of its ends the junction is not consistent with the germline gene, which may arise from a read error. The CDR3 DNA is TGTTCCAGCAGCTTAGGACAGGACAGAAATGAAAAACTGTTTTTT. Its translation: CSSSLGQDRNEKLFF. The chain has TRBV7-9 and TRBJ1-4, with 7 bases fitting TRBD1. In germline, CDR1 is SEHNR, CDR2 FQNEAQ (reference sequence). The length of the CDR3 is 15 residues.

The chain uses TRBV6-1 and TRBJ2-1; D perhaps matches TRBD2 (6 bases). Per the germline V gene, CDR1 is MNHNS and CDR2 is SASEGT. The V end was cut by 3 bases, the J end by 3 bases, with 9 bases between. This CDR3 has 14 residues. The CDR3: CASSDGGDYNEQFF. In DNA, the CDR3 is TGTGCCAGCAGTGACGGCGGGGACTACAATGAGCAGTTCTTC.

The chain is built from TRBV10-1 and TRBJ2-3, with 10 bases fitting TRBD2. The ends lost 6 bases at V and 3 bases at J; junction bases unmatched: 3. This CDR3 has 14 residues. The germline gives CDR1 WNHNN, CDR2 SYGVQD (reference sequence). CDR3 in amino acids: CASSQGLATDTQYF. The CDR3 nucleotides read TGCGCCAGCAGCCAGGGACTAGCGACAGATACGCAGTATTTT.